This entry is about one TCR beta chain. Its antigen is unknown. Through a sample-barcoded 5' primer and a J-beta primer mix, a second PCR was run for roughly 6 to 12 cycles. Each of the cDNA molecules was tagged by a template-switch adaptor with 12 random nucleotides. TCRdb reprocessed the 5' RACE reads via MiXCR and lists one record per CDR3 protein. The sample lists under 2,000,000 distinct CDR3 sequences; around half were seen once. The data derive from a study of blood T cells in healthy people across ages. Study results and limitations: The lack of PBMC sorting stopped any conclusive naive versus antigen-experienced comparison. Both naive CD4+ cell counts and diversity were greater in long-lived donors than in aged donors.

CDR1 SGHTA and CDR2 FQGNSA come from the germline V gene. Trimming took 2 bases from V and 3 from J, leaving 14 bases between them. This CDR3 region has 16 residues. The sequenced sample consisted of blood. The V call is TRBV7-2, the J call TRBJ2-1; possibly TRBD1 or TRBD2 for D (7 bases each). The origin of this receptor is a woman aged 40 to 50 in good health. CDR3 residues: CASSLQGGGFYNEQFF. CDR3 nucleotides: TGTGCCAGCAGCTTACAGGGAGGGGGCTTCTACAATGAGCAGTTCTTC.